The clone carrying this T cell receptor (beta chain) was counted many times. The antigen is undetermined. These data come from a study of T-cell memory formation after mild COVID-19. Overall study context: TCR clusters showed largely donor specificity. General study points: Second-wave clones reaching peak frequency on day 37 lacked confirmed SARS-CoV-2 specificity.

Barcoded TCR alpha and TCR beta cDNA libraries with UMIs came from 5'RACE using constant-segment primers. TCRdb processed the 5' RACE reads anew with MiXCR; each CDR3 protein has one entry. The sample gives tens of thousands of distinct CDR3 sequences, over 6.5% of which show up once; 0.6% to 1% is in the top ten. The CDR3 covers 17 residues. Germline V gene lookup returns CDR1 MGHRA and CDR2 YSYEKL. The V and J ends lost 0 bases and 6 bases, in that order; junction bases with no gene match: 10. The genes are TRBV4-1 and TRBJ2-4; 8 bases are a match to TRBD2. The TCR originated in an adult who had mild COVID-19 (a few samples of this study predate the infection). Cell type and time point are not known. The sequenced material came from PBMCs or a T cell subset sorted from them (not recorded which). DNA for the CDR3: TGCGCCAGCAGCCAAGATCAACCAGGGCGGGGGGTAAACATTCAGTACTTC. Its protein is CASSQDQPGRGVNIQYF.